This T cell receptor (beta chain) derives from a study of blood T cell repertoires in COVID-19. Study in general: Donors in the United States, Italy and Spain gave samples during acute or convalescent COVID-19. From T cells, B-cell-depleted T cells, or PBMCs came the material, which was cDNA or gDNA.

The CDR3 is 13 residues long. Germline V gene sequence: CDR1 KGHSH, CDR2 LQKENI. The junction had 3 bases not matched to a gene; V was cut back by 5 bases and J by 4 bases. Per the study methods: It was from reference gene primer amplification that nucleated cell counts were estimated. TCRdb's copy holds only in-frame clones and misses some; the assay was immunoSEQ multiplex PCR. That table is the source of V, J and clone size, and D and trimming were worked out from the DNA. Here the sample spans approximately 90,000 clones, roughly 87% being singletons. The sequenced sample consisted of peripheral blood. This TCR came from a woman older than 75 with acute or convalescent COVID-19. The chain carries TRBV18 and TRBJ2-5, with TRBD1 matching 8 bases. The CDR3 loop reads CASSSGQGETQYF. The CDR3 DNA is TGTGCCAGCTCATCTGGACAGGGAGAGACCCAGTACTTC.